Below are 19 T cell receptor beta chains sequenced from a single sample in a study of CXCR3-negative and CXCR3-positive naive CD8 T cells. All TRB cDNA libraries came from 5' RACE performed with UMI labels. TCRdb reprocessed the 5' RACE reads and keeps a single row for each CDR3 protein, giving no DNA. This sample's clone table lists approximately 39,000 distinct CDR3 sequences. The specimen was memory CD8+ T cells from blood. The receptors here all came from a human donor in good health. Some clones in this sample may be carry-over from other donors' samples.

The chain is built from TRBV6-2 or TRBV6-3 and TRBJ1-5. Germline loops: CDR1 MNHEY, CDR2 SVGEGT. CDR3 length equals 13 residues. The CDR3 is CASSSNSNQPQHF.

V usage is TRBV29-1 and J usage is TRBJ2-1; TCRdb returns TRBD1, unconfirmable since there is no DNA. The CDR3 spans 12 residues. Germline CDR1 is SQVTM and CDR2 is ANQGSEA. CDR3 loop: CSVEARGNEQFF.

The genes are TRBV5-5 and TRBJ2-3. CDR3 size: 14 residues. Germline V gene data show CDR1 as SGHKS and CDR2 as YYEKEE (reference sequence). The CDR3 region is CASSPLGSTDTQYF.

The rearrangement links TRBV7-6 to TRBJ2-3; TCRdb lists TRBD1, though no DNA is available to test this call. CDR3 size: 16 residues. CDR1 is SGHVS, CDR2 FNYEAQ, per germline. CDR3 loop: CASSLARWGNTDTQYF.

The chain carries TRBV4-3 and TRBJ1-4; TCRdb designates TRBD1, a call that cannot be tested without DNA. Germline V gene lookup returns CDR1 LGHNA and CDR2 YSLEER. This CDR3 comprises 16 residues. The CDR3 spells CASSQTGRTTNEKLFF.

The chain employs TRBV6-2 or TRBV6-3 and TRBJ2-1; the TCRdb call, TRBD2, lacks DNA for checking. The CDR3 loop spans 14 amino acids. The V gene's germline CDR1 is MNHEY and CDR2 SVGEGT. This CDR3 is CASREGTSGSEQFF.

CDR3: CASRKGAGTDTQYF. This sequence joins TRBV28 and TRBJ2-3; absent DNA, TCRdb's TRBD1 call cannot be checked. The germline V gene encodes CDR1 MDHEN and CDR2 SYDVKM. CDR3 length: 14 amino acids.

The rearrangement links TRBV2 to TRBJ2-7; TCRdb proposes TRBD1, but this gene call is untestable without DNA. This CDR3 is built from 13 residues. Germline V CDR1 and CDR2: SNHLY, FYNNEI. The CDR3 sequence: CASRNQGAYEQYF.

The chain uses TRBV25-1 and TRBJ1-2. CDR1 and CDR2 from the germline V gene are MGHDK and SYGVNS. This CDR3 spans 16 amino acids. The CDR3 loop is CASSPRDSEALDGYTF.

The chain employs TRBV25-1 and TRBJ2-1. The CDR3 consists of 11 residues. CDR1 and CDR2 from the germline V gene are MGHDK and SYGVNS. This CDR3 is CASQRHNEQFF. Using reference TRBV25-1 and TRBJ2-1 for the parts outside the CDR3, the full variable domain is EADIYQTPRYLVIGTGKKITLECSQTMGHDKMYWYQQDPGMELHLIHYSYGVNSTEKGDLSSESTVSRIRTEHFPLTLESARPSHTSQYLCASQRHNEQFFGPGTRLTVL.

J is TRBJ2-7 and V is TRBV4-2; no DNA is available, so the TRBD1 call from TCRdb remains unchecked. Germline lookup yields CDR1 LGHNA and CDR2 YNFKEQ. The CDR3 is 15 residues long. CDR3 protein: CASSQARGNPYEQYF.

The chain combines TRBV7-3 with TRBJ2-1; TCRdb's D gene call, TRBD2, goes unchecked for lack of DNA. Germline V CDR1 and CDR2: SGHTA, FQGTGA. There are 13 residues in the CDR3. The CDR3 sequence is CASRPTAGGEQFF.

V gene TRBV28 combines with J gene TRBJ2-2. This CDR3 is built from 12 residues. In germline, CDR1 is MDHEN, CDR2 SYDVKM. The CDR3 sequence is CASTLGGGELFF.

This chain joins TRBV6-4 and TRBJ2-1; TCRdb designates TRBD1, a call that cannot be tested without DNA. CDR3 length equals 14 residues. Germline V gene data show CDR1 as MRHNA and CDR2 as SNTAGT. The chain's CDR3 is CASSSGQGGDEQFF.

The chain joins TRBV7-9 to TRBJ2-5. This CDR3 has 12 amino acids. Germline V gene lookup returns CDR1 SEHNR and CDR2 FQNEAQ (reference sequence). CDR3 amino acids: CASSLEVRKVVF. The complete variable domain, with remaining parts taken from reference TRBV7-9 and TRBJ2-5, reads DTGVSQNPRHKITKRGQNVTFRCDPISEHNRLYWYRQTLGQGPEFLTYFQNEAQLEKSRLLSDRFSAERPKGSFSTLEIQRTEQGDSAMYLCASSLEVRKVVFGPGTRLLVL.

The chain joins TRBV7-9 to TRBJ2-1; without DNA, the TCRdb call of TRBD2 cannot be checked. Germline V gives CDR1 SEHNR, CDR2 FQNEAQ (reference sequence). This CDR3 contains 12 residues. CDR3 loop: CASSPSGVVQFF.

This chain uses TRBV12-3 or TRBV12-4 with TRBJ2-3; the D gene TCRdb calls, TRBD2, cannot be checked with no DNA. CDR3 length: 14 residues. The CDR3 protein is CASSLGGRDDTQYF.

V is TRBV7-2 and J is TRBJ2-1; TCRdb names TRBD1, which stays unverified in the absence of DNA. The CDR3 has 14 residues. Germline lookup yields CDR1 SGHTA and CDR2 FQGNSA. The CDR3 sequence: CASSSRGGVNEQFF.

This chain joins TRBV29-1 and TRBJ2-7. The CDR3 spans 11 residues. CDR1 is SQVTM, CDR2 ANQGSEA, per germline. The CDR3 spells CSCRGSYEQYF.